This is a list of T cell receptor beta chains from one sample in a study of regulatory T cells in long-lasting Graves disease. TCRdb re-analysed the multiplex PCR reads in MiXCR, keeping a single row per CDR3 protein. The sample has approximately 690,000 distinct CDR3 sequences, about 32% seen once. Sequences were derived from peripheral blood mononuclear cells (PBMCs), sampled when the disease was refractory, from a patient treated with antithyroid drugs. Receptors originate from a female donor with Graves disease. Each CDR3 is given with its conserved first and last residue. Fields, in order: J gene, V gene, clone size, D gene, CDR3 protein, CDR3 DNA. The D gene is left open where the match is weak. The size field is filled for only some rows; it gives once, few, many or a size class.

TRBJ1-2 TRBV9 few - CASSVGGFYGYTF TGTGCCAGCAGCGTGGGAGGTTTCTATGGCTACACCTTC
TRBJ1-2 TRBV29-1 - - CSVERVNYGYTF TGCAGCGTTGAGCGGGTTAACTATGGCTACACCTTC
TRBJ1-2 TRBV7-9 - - CASSSNRGGYTF TGTGCCAGCAGCAGCAACAGAGGTGGCTACACCTTC
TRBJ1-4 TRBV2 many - CASSGNSATNEKLFF TGTGCCAGCAGTGGAAACAGTGCAACTAATGAAAAACTGTTTTTT
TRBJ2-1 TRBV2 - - CASSVLRGQFF TGTGCCAGCAGTGTCTTAAGGGGGCAGTTCTTC
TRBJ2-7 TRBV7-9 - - CASSSGRRGQYF TGTGCCAGCAGCTCAGGGAGGCGCGGGCAGTACTTC
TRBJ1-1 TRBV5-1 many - CASSGGQNTEAFF TGCGCCAGCAGCGGAGGACAGAACACTGAAGCTTTCTTT
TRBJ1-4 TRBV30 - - CAWHVSGEKLFF TGTGCCTGGCACGTTTCAGGTGAAAAACTGTTTTTT
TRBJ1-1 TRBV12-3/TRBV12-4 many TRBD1 CASGRQGPGTEAFF TGTGCCAGCGGAAGACAGGGTCCGGGCACTGAAGCTTTCTTT
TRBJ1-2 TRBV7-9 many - CASSLYRDNYGYTF TGTGCCAGCAGCTTATACCGTGATAACTATGGCTACACCTTC
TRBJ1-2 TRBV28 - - CASSSPQDFTPYGYTF TGTGCCAGCAGTTCCCCACAGGACTTCACCCCCTATGGCTACACCTTC
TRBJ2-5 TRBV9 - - CASNVVAEPEETQYF TGTGCCAGCAACGTAGTCGCGGAGCCGGAAGAGACCCAGTACTTC
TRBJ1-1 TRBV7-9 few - CASSWEQVNTEAFF TGTGCCAGCAGCTGGGAACAGGTCAACACTGAAGCTTTCTTT
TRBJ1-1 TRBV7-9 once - CASIGLPNTEAFF TGCGCCAGCATAGGCCTACCGAACACTGAAGCTTTCTTT
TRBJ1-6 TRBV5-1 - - CASSSIGAKASYNSPLHF TGCGCCAGCAGCTCCATCGGGGCGAAGGCCTCCTATAATTCACCCCTCCACTTT
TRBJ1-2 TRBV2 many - CASTQEGPSNYGYTF TGTGCCAGCACCCAGGAGGGCCCTTCTAACTATGGCTACACCTTC
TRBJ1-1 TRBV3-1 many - CASSQGVAGPEAFF TGTGCCAGCAGCCAAGGCGTGGCGGGACCCGAAGCTTTCTTT
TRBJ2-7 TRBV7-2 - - CASSLGWQQYYEQYF TGTGCCAGCAGCTTAGGATGGCAGCAATACTACGAGCAGTACTTC
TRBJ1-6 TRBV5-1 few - CASSLADSSPLHF TGCGCCAGCAGCTTGGCCGACAGTTCACCCCTCCACTTT
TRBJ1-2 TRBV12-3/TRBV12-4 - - CTSSATGSYGYTF TGTACCAGCAGCGCAACAGGATCCTATGGCTACACCTTC
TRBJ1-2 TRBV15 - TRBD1 CATSQTLGQSYGYTF TGTGCCACCAGCCAAACCCTGGGACAGTCCTATGGCTACACCTTC
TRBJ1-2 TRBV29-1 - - CSVDPQGNYGYTF TGCAGCGTTGATCCCCAGGGTAACTATGGCTACACCTTC